The rows below give T cell receptor beta chains drawn from one sample of a study of post-analysis software for immune sequencing data. TCRdb re-called the PCR reads with MiXCR, one entry per CDR3 protein. The profile covers fewer than 900,000 distinct CDR3 sequences, with around 46% appearing a single time and just under 5% taken by the ten largest. Sequencing was performed on blood. Receptor source: a girl under 18 with multiple sclerosis. Each CDR3 is given with its conserved first and last residue. A D gene is named only where the DNA matches it firmly. Expanded clones get a size class; other rows say once, few or many, or leave the size out.

D	V	J	size	DNA	CDR3
-	TRBV20-1	TRBJ1-2	few	TGCAGTGCTGAATCGGACAGAGCGCCCACGGGCTATGGCTACACCTTC	CSAESDRAPTGYGYTF
-	TRBV4-1	TRBJ2-1	-	TGCGCCAGCAGCCAAGATATTGGGACCAAGTTGGTTAAGTTCTTC	CASSQDIGTKLVKFF
TRBD2	TRBV7-9	TRBJ2-3	few	TGTGCCAGCAGCGAAGCGGGGCCGAGAATTACAGATACGCAGTATTTT	CASSEAGPRITDTQYF
TRBD1	TRBV28	TRBJ2-5	few	TGTGCCAGCAGTTCCCCAGGGGGCGAGACCCAGTACTTC	CASSSPGGETQYF
-	TRBV6-5	TRBJ2-1	-	TGTGCCAGCAGTGGGGGGAGGACCTACAATGAGCAGTTCTTC	CASSGGRTYNEQFF
TRBD2	TRBV10-1	TRBJ2-4	-	TGCGCCAGCAGCAAATCCGGGACTAGCGGGAGCGGGCAGTACTTC	CASSKSGTSGSGQYF
-	TRBV14	TRBJ1-1	few	TGTGCCAGCAGCCCGTTTCGACGGGGACCCACTGAAGCTTTCTTT	CASSPFRRGPTEAFF
TRBD2	TRBV20-1	TRBJ2-7	-	TGCAGTGCTTGGAAAGCGGGAGGAGCAAGGGGCGAGCAGTACTTC	CSAWKAGGARGEQYF
-	TRBV5-1	TRBJ2-1	-	TGCGCCAGCACCCCTGAGGGCGGAGAGGGAGTGAATGAGCAGTTCTTC	CASTPEGGEGVNEQFF
-	TRBV9	TRBJ1-2	once	TGTGCCAGCACCGACCCTCGGAGCACCAACTATGGCTACACCTTC	CASTDPRSTNYGYTF
-	TRBV10-3	TRBJ2-3	few	TGTGCCATCAGTGAGTTGGATACGCAGTATTTT	CAISELDTQYF
TRBD2	TRBV4-3	TRBJ2-1	-	TGCGCCAGCAGTCCTACTAGCGGGAGGCCCGGGGAGCAGTTCTTC	CASSPTSGRPGEQFF
-	TRBV7-2	TRBJ2-7	-	TGTGCCAGCAGCCGCCAGTGGGGGGGCGACGAGCAGTACTTC	CASSRQWGGDEQYF
-	TRBV9	TRBJ2-1	-	TGTGCCAGCAGCGTAGGGGGGGTTAGCAATGAGCAGTTCTTC	CASSVGGVSNEQFF
-	TRBV7-6	TRBJ2-7	-	TGTGCCAGCAGCTTATTCTTGGACGACTACGAGCAGTACTTC	CASSLFLDDYEQYF
-	TRBV6-5	TRBJ2-1	-	TGTGCCAGCAGCCCTATAGCGGCCTCCTACAATGAGCAGTTCTTC	CASSPIAASYNEQFF
-	TRBV12-3/TRBV12-4	TRBJ1-6	-	TGTGCCAGCAGCGATTCCCACAGGTCCTATAATTCACCCCTCCACTTT	CASSDSHRSYNSPLHF
TRBD2	TRBV29-1	TRBJ2-5	-	TGCAGCGTTGACAGCGGGGAATCGACTGTCCAAGAGACCCAGTACTTC	CSVDSGESTVQETQYF
TRBD1	TRBV9	TRBJ2-7	-	TGTGCCAGCAGCCCCGGGACAGGGGCCGCCTCCTACGAGCAGTACTTC	CASSPGTGAASYEQYF
-	TRBV18	TRBJ2-7	few	TGTGCCAGCTCACCCATACAGGAGTTCTACGAGCAGTACTTC	CASSPIQEFYEQYF
TRBD1	TRBV28	TRBJ2-2	-	TGTGCCAGCAGTTCTGGGACAGGGTGGACCGGGGAGCTGTTTTTT	CASSSGTGWTGELFF
-	TRBV5-5	TRBJ1-4	-	TGTGCCAGCAGCCGCGCGGGCCGGGGTGCAACTAATGAAAAACTGTTTTTT	CASSRAGRGATNEKLFF
-	TRBV29-1	TRBJ2-5	few	TGCAGCGTTTCCACAGGAGAGACCCAGTACTTC	CSVSTGETQYF
-	TRBV12-3/TRBV12-4	TRBJ2-1	-	TGTGCCAGCAGTTTAGGGGGCGGGAAGGTGGACAATGAGCAGTTCTTC	CASSLGGGKVDNEQFF